Following are 27 T cell receptor beta chains from one sample sequenced in a study of T cell repertoires in cytomegalovirus infection. TCRdb itself ran the reads through MiXCR, one entry per CDR3 protein. The repertoire has fewer than 1,000,000 distinct CDR3 sequences, about a third of them found once; the top ten carry 13%. No antigen is known for these receptors. Sequencing was performed on cultured CD8+ T cells from PBMCs, taken from culture after CMV antigen stimulation. The receptors originated from a human donor in good health (CMV status not recorded). Some clones in this sample may be carry-over from other donors' samples.

In this sample, this clonotype turned up a few times. V usage is TRBV6-5 and J usage is TRBJ2-1, with D tentatively TRBD1 or TRBD2 (5 bases each). The CDR3 loop spans 13 amino acids. The germline CDR1 and CDR2 sequences are MNHEY and SVGAGI. Trimming stripped 4 bases from V and 9 bases from J, with 13 bases between. CDR3 residues: CASSSSFGGEQFF. CDR3 bases: TGTGCCAGCAGTTCCTCCTTTGGGGGTGAGCAGTTCTTC.

V is TRBV20-1 and J is TRBJ2-7, with 11 bases lining up with TRBD2. This CDR3 region has 13 residues. The V segment lost 4 bases and the J segment 6 bases; nucleotides outside the gene matches: 5. The V gene's germline CDR1 is DFQATT and CDR2 SNEGSKA (reference sequence). The CDR3 DNA reads as TGCAGTGCTACTCTAGCGGGGGGTCGCGAGCAGTACGTC. Its protein product is CSATLAGGREQYV.

This clonotype was picked up many times. V gene TRBV7-8 combines with J gene TRBJ2-7; D is uncertain. The CDR3 totals 11 residues. Germline V gene sequence: CDR1 SGHVS, CDR2 FQNEAQ. Between the trimmed V and J ends, which lost 4 bases and 6 bases, there was a span of 7 bases. The CDR3 DNA is TGTGCCAGCAGCTCCTTTCCCGAGCAGTACTTC. Translating gives CASSSFPEQYF.

The V and J genes are TRBV15 and TRBJ1-2; unclear D gene. This CDR3 region has 17 residues. From germline, CDR1 is LNHNV and CDR2 YYDKDF (reference sequence). V lost 0 bases to trimming and J lost 1 base, with 15 bases between them. The CDR3 coding sequence is TGTGCCACCAGCAGAGATCGAGGACGGAACGTTAACTATGGCTACACCTTC. Translation gives CATSRDRGRNVNYGYTF.

This clonotype has a handful of counts. This chain's CDR3 is CASSPSGGYNSPLHF. The CDR3 DNA is TGTGCCAGCAGTCCCTCAGGGGGGTATAATTCACCCCTCCACTTT. This sequence joins TRBV6-6 and TRBJ1-6, with TRBD1 matching over 7 bases. The CDR3 consists of 15 residues. J lost 4 bases, V lost 5 bases, and 5 bases had no gene match. Germline V gene lookup returns CDR1 MNHNY and CDR2 SVGAGI (reference sequence).

The chain joins TRBV4-3 to TRBJ2-5, with D hard to call. The germline gives CDR1 LGHNA, CDR2 YSLEER. The CDR3 runs to 15 residues. Trimming took off 0 bases at V and 0 bases at J, with 8 bases between the two ends. The CDR3 bases are TGCGCCAGCAGCCAAGATAATAGGGACCAAGAGACCCAGTACTTC. This sequence encodes CASSQDNRDQETQYF.

This clonotype was seen more than once but under ten times. V and J are TRBV7-9 and TRBJ2-1; possibly TRBD1 or TRBD2 for D (5 bases each). V dropped 4 bases and J dropped 8 bases, with 15 bases sitting between them. The CDR3 has 14 residues. Germline values: CDR1 SEHNR, CDR2 FQNEAQ (reference sequence). The CDR3 DNA sequence: TGTGCCAGCAGCTCCCGGGACCCATTGGATGAGCAGTTCTTC. Translating it yields CASSSRDPLDEQFF.

V is TRBV4-1 and J is TRBJ2-7, with 10 bases lining up with TRBD2. CDR1 and CDR2 from the germline V gene are MGHRA and YSYEKL. This CDR3 is built from 14 residues. V lost 4 bases and J lost 5; bases outside the gene matches: 5. This CDR3 is CASSRAGGSDEQYF. The CDR3 bases are TGCGCCAGCAGCCGAGCGGGGGGGAGCGACGAGCAGTACTTC.

This clonotype appeared many times. The chain links TRBV7-8 to TRBJ2-3; 7 positions match TRBD2. The trim removed 8 bases at V and 0 bases at J, leaving 8 bases unmatched. This CDR3 comprises 15 residues. Germline loops: CDR1 SGHVS, CDR2 FQNEAQ. DNA of the CDR3: TGTGCCAGCGCCCGGGAGGCTAGAAGCACAGATACGCAGTATTTT. This encodes CASAREARSTDTQYF.

This chain joins TRBV7-8 and TRBJ2-1, with TRBD2 matching 9 bases. Germline V gene sequence: CDR1 SGHVS, CDR2 FQNEAQ. The junction had 10 bases not matched to a gene; V was cut back by 7 bases and J by 6 bases. This CDR3 is built from 15 residues. The CDR3 DNA is TGTGCCAGCACCTGGGGCGGGGGGGGGTCCAATGAGCAGTTCTTC. Translation gives CASTWGGGGSNEQFF.

Concerning this clonotype: With a much larger clone just one base away, this may be a read error. The chain carries TRBV7-1 and TRBJ2-3; D is perhaps TRBD1 (6 bases). TRBV7-1 belongs to the ORF category, with a function that is uncertain. V was pared by 10 bases and J by 1 base, with 15 bases between. The CDR3 covers 14 residues. The CDR3 DNA sequence: TGTGCCATTCTCCTACAGGGTTGCACAGATACGCAGTATTTT. This encodes CAILLQGCTDTQYF.

The chain combines TRBV7-8 with TRBJ1-1, with TRBD1 matching 8 bases. The CDR3 spans 13 residues. Germline V gene sequence: CDR1 SGHVS, CDR2 FQNEAQ. With V trimmed by 2 bases and J by 6 bases, 2 bases remained unmatched. The CDR3 here is CASSLQGAPEAFF. CDR3 DNA: TGTGCCAGCAGCTTACAGGGGGCTCCTGAAGCTTTCTTT.

The rearrangement links TRBV6-1 to TRBJ2-2, with TRBD2 matching 7 bases. With 7 bases clipped from V and 5 bases from J, the junction kept 4 bases outside the gene matches. The CDR3 is 13 amino acids. Germline CDR1 is MNHNS and CDR2 is SASEGT. CDR3: CASMPGGTGELFF. In DNA form, the CDR3 reads TGTGCCAGCATGCCCGGGGGGACCGGGGAGCTGTTTTTT.

This clonotype was recorded only once. This may come from a read error, since a much larger clone is one base off. The chain carries TRBV7-9 and TRBJ1-2, with 7 nucleotides matching TRBD1. The ends lost 5 bases at V and 8 bases at J; junction bases unmatched: 2. Germline-derived CDR1 and CDR2 are SEHNR and FQNEAQ (reference sequence). This CDR3 comprises 11 residues. The CDR3 nucleotides read TGTGCCAGCAGCACAGGGGAAGGCTACACCTTC. Translating gives CASSTGEGYTF.

This clonotype was counted between two and nine times. The gene calls are TRBV7-9 and TRBJ2-1, with 8 bases lining up with TRBD2. Germline lookup yields CDR1 SEHNR and CDR2 FQNEAQ (reference sequence). With 5 bases clipped from V and 2 bases from J, the junction kept 8 bases outside the gene matches. The CDR3 consists of 16 residues. The DNA of the CDR3 is TGTGCCAGCAGCACTAAAGGCGGGGGGCCCTACAATGAGCAGTTCTTC. It codes for CASSTKGGGPYNEQFF. Based on the CDR3 plus reference TRBV7-9 and TRBJ2-1, the full variable domain is DTGVSQNPRHKITKRGQNVTFRCDPISEHNRLYWYRQTLGQGPEFLTYFQNEAQLEKSRLLSDRFSAERPKGSFSTLEIQRTEQGDSAMYLCASSTKGGGPYNEQFFGPGTRLTVL.

This clonotype has a count of ten or more. The chain carries TRBV5-4 and TRBJ1-1; D gene ambiguous. V was clipped by 2 bases and J by 0 bases, with 8 bases between them. The CDR3 has 14 amino acids. Germline V gene data show CDR1 as SGHNT and CDR2 as YYREEE (reference sequence). The CDR3 sequence is CASSLEVMNTEAFF. The CDR3 region has the DNA TGTGCCAGCAGCTTAGAAGTCATGAACACTGAAGCTTTCTTT.

This clonotype came up a few times. This rearrangement joins TRBV4-1 to TRBJ1-2, with D possibly being TRBD1 (5 bases). Germline CDR1 reads MGHRA; CDR2 reads YSYEKL. Trimming took off 0 bases at V and 2 bases at J, with 10 bases between the two ends. This CDR3 is 15 amino acids long. The CDR3 protein is CASSQELAGNYGYTF. The DNA for the CDR3 is TGCGCCAGCAGCCAAGAACTCGCAGGGAACTATGGCTACACCTTC.

This clonotype was found a few times. The V gene is TRBV12-3 or TRBV12-4, the J gene TRBJ2-7, with D hard to call. With 5 bases removed from V and 3 bases from J, the gap between germline ends came to 5 bases. CDR3 length: 11 amino acids. CDR3 bases: TGTGCCAGCAGTGCAGACTACGAGCAGTACGTC. Its translation is CASSADYEQYV.

This sequence joins TRBV7-8 and TRBJ2-5; D is possibly TRBD2 (5 bases). The V end was cut by 2 bases, the J end by 4 bases, with 17 bases between. This CDR3 has 16 amino acids. Germline V CDR1 and CDR2: SGHVS, FQNEAQ. Written as DNA, the CDR3 is TGTGCCAGCAGCTTAAGCGGACGCGAGTATGGAGAGACCCAGTACTTC. This codes for CASSLSGREYGETQYF.

This clonotype has just a few counts. This chain joins TRBV19 and TRBJ1-4; 8 nucleotides line up with TRBD1. CDR1 LNHDA and CDR2 SQIVND come from the germline V gene (reference sequence). With 7 bases clipped from V and 2 bases from J, the junction kept 9 bases outside the gene matches. This CDR3 has 16 residues. The CDR3 DNA reads TGTGCCAGTAAGGACAGGGTAGAATCGACTAATGAAAAACTGTTTTTT. Amino acids: CASKDRVESTNEKLFF.

V usage is TRBV7-9 and J usage is TRBJ2-7; 7 bases match TRBD1. J gave up 6 bases and V 5 bases, and 7 bases lay outside the gene matches. Germline V gene sequence: CDR1 SEHNR, CDR2 FQNEAQ (reference sequence). This CDR3 spans 13 amino acids. The CDR3 reads CASSIVTGSEQYF. The CDR3 DNA reads TGTGCCAGCAGCATCGTGACAGGGTCCGAGCAGTACTTC.

On this clonotype: At one end, the junction sequence differs from germline, possibly due to a read error. This chain joins TRBV6-5 and TRBJ1-4; no definite D call. Germline CDR1 MNHEY, CDR2 SVGAGI. CDR3 length equals 15 residues. The CDR3: CATSYKRALNEKLFF. The CDR3 nucleotides read TGTGCCACCAGTTATAAGAGGGCCTTGAATGAAAAACTGTTTTTT.

The chain carries TRBV27 and TRBJ2-3; no clear D gene. In germline, CDR1 is MNHEY, CDR2 SMNVEV (reference sequence). V lost 8 bases to trimming and J lost 0 bases, with 9 bases between them. This CDR3 comprises 13 residues. Here the CDR3 reads CASGWVSTDTQYF. CDR3 nucleotides: TGTGCCAGCGGTTGGGTTAGCACAGATACGCAGTATTTT.

The J gene is TRBJ1-5, the V gene TRBV7-8, with 9 bases that match TRBD1. The junction had 10 bases not matched to a gene; V was cut back by 4 bases and J by 6 bases. CDR3 length equals 16 residues. Per germline, CDR1 SGHVS and CDR2 FQNEAQ. DNA of the CDR3: TGTGCCAGCAGCTCCCGGGACAGGGAGGCGGGTCAGCCCCAGCATTTT. Its protein is CASSSRDREAGQPQHF.

As regards this clonotype: A much larger clone is a single base away; this may be a read error. No conserved phenylalanine or tryptophan ends this CDR3, so it is likely a read error. The CDR3 DNA reads TGTGCCAGCAGCTTGTCCGGGGTAAACACTGAAGCTTTCGTT. Its protein product is CASSLSGVNTEAFV. This rearrangement joins TRBV7-2 to TRBJ1-1, with D unresolved. The V and J ends lost 3 bases and 2 bases respectively, with 10 bases between them. This CDR3 has 14 amino acids. The germline gives CDR1 SGHTA, CDR2 FQGNSA.

This clonotype was found a few times. V and J are TRBV6-5 and TRBJ2-1; 7 nucleotides match TRBD2. The CDR3 extends over 12 amino acids. From germline, CDR1 is MNHEY and CDR2 SVGAGI. The V and J ends lost 8 bases and 8 bases, in that order; junction bases with no gene match: 6. This CDR3 is CASGPLAYEQFF. DNA for the CDR3: TGTGCCAGCGGCCCACTAGCGTATGAGCAGTTCTTC.

This clonotype occurred a few times. V and J are TRBV20-1 and TRBJ1-2, with D possibly TRBD1 on 5 matching bases. This CDR3 has 13 residues. Germline V gene data show CDR1 as DFQATT and CDR2 as SNEGSKA (reference sequence). The V end lost 6 bases, the J end lost 5 bases, and 16 bases lay between the germline ends. CDR3 bases: TGCAGTGCCCCCCAGGAGGGGAGGTATGGCTACACCTTC. Amino acid sequence: CSAPQEGRYGYTF.